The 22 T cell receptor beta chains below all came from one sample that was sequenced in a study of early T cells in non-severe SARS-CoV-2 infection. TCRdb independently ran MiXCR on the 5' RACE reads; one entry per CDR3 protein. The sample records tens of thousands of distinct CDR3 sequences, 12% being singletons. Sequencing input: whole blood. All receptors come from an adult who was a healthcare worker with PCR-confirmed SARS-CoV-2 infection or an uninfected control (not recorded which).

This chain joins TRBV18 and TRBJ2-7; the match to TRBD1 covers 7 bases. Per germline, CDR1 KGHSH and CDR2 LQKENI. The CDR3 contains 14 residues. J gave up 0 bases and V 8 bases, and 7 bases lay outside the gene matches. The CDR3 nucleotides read TGTGCCAGCACCACCGACAGGGACTCCTACGAGCAGTACTTC. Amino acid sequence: CASTTDRDSYEQYF.

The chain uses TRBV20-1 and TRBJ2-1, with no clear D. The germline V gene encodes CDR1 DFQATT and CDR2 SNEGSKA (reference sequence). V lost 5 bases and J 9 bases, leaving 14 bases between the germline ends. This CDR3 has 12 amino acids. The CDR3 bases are TGCAGTGCTTGGGTTCCAGGCAGTGAGCAGTTCTTC. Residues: CSAWVPGSEQFF.

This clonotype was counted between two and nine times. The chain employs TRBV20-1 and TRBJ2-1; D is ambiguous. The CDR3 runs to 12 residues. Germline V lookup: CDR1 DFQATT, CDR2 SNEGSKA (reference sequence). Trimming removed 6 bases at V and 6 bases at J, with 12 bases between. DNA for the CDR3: TGCAGTGCCAATTTGAAGGGCAATGAGCAGTTCTTC. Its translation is CSANLKGNEQFF.

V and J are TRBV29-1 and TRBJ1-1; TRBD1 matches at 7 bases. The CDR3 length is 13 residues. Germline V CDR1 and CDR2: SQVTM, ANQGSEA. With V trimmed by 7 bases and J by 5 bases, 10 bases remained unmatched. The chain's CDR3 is CSGRQGLGTEAFF. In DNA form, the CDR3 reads TGCAGCGGCAGACAGGGCTTGGGTACTGAAGCTTTCTTT.

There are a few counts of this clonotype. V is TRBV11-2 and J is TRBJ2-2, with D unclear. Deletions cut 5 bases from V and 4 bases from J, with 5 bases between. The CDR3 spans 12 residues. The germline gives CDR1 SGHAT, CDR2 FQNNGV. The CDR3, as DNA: TGTGCCAGCAGCCCACCCACCGGGGAGCTGTTTTTT. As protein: CASSPPTGELFF.

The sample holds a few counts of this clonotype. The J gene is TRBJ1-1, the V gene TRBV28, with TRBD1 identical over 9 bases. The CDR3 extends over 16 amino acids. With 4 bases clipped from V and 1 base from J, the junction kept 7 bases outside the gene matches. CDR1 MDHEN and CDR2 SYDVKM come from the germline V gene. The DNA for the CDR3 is TGTGCCAGCAGTTCCTGGACAGGGGTGAGGAACACTGAAGCTTTCTTT. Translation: CASSSWTGVRNTEAFF.

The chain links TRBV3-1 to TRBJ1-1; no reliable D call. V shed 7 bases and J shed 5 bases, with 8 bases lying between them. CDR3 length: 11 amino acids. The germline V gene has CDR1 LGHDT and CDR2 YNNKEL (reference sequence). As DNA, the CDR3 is TGTGCCAGCATGGCGGGGACTGAAGCTTTCTTT. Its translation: CASMAGTEAFF.

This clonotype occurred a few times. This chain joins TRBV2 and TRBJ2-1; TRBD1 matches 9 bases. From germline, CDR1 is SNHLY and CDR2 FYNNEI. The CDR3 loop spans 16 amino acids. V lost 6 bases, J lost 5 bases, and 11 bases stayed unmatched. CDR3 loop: CASSFLRDRVNNEQFF. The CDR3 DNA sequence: TGTGCCAGCAGCTTTCTCCGGGACAGGGTTAACAATGAGCAGTTCTTC.

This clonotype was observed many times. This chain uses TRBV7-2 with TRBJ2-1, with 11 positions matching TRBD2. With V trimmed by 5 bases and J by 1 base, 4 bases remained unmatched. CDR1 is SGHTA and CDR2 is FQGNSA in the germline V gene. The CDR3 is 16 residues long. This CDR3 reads CASSPLAGGSYNEQFF. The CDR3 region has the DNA TGTGCCAGCAGCCCCTTAGCGGGAGGGTCCTACAATGAGCAGTTCTTC.

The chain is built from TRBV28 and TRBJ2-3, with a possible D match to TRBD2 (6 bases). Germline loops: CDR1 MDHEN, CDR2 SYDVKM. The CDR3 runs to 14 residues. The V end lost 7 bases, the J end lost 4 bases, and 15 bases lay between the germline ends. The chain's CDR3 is CASTIPGAADTQYF. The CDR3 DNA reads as TGTGCCAGCACGATTCCGGGAGCGGCAGATACGCAGTATTTT. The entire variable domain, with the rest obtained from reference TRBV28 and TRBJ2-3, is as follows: DVKVTQSSRYLVKRTGEKVFLECVQDMDHENMFWYRQDPGLGLRLIYFSYDVKMKEKGDIPEGYSVSREKKERFSLILESASTNQTSMYLCASTIPGAADTQYFGPGTRLTVL.

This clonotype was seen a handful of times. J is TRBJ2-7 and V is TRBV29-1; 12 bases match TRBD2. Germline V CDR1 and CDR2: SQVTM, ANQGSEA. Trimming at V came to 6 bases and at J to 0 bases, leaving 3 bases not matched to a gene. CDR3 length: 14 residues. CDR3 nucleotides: TGCAGCGTCCGGGGACTAGCGGGCTCCTACGAGCAGTACTTC. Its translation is CSVRGLAGSYEQYF.

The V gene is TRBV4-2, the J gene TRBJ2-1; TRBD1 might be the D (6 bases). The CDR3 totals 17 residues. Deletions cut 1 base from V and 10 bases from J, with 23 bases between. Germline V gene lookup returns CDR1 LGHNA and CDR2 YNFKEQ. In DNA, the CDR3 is TGTGCCAGCAGCCAAGTATCCTGGGACACTCAACTACAAGAGCAGTTCTTC. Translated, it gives CASSQVSWDTQLQEQFF.

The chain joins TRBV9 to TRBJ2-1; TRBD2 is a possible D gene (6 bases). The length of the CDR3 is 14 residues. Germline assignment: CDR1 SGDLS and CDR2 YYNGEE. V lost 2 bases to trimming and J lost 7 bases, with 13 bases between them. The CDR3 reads CASSVAAGRNEQFF. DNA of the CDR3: TGTGCCAGCAGCGTGGCCGCGGGGCGGAATGAGCAGTTCTTC.

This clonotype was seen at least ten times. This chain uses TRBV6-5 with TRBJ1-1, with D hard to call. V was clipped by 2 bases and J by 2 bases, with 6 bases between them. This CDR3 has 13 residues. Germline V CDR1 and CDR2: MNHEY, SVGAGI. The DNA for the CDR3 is TGTGCCAGCAGTTACGCCATCAACACTGAAGCTTTCTTT. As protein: CASSYAINTEAFF.

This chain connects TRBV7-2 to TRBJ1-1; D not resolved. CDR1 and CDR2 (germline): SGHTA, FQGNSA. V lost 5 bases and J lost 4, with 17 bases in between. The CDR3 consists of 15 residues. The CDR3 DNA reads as TGTGCCAGCAGCCATTCTGTCGGGCGAACCACTGAAGCTTTCTTT. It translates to CASSHSVGRTTEAFF.

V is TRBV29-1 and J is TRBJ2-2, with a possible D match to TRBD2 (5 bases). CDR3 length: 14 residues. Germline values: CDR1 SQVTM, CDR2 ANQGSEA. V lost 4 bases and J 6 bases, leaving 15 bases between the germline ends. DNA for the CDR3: TGCAGCGTTGCGGTCGAAACTAGTCCCGGGGAGCTGTTTTTT. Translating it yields CSVAVETSPGELFF.

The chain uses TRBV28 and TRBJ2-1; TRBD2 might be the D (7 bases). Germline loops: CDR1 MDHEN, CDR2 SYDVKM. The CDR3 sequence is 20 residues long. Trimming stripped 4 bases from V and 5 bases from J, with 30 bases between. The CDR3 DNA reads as TGTGCCAGCAGTTCGGGGCCCCCTGGTAGGCTAGCGGAGGGGGACAATGAGCAGTTCTTC. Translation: CASSSGPPGRLAEGDNEQFF.

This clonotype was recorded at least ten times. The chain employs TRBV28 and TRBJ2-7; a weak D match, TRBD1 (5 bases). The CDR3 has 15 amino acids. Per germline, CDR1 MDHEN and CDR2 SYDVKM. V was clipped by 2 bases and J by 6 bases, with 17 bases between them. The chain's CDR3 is CASSLQGQSSGEQYF. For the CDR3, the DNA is TGTGCCAGCAGTTTACAGGGCCAGTCCTCCGGCGAGCAGTACTTC. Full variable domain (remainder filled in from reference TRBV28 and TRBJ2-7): DVKVTQSSRYLVKRTGEKVFLECVQDMDHENMFWYRQDPGLGLRLIYFSYDVKMKEKGDIPEGYSVSREKKERFSLILESASTNQTSMYLCASSLQGQSSGEQYFGPGTRLTVT.

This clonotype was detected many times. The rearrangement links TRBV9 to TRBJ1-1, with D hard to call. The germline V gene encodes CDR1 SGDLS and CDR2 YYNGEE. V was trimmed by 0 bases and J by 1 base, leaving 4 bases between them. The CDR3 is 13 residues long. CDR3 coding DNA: TGTGCCAGCAGCGTAGCTCCGAACACTGAAGCTTTCTTT. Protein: CASSVAPNTEAFF.

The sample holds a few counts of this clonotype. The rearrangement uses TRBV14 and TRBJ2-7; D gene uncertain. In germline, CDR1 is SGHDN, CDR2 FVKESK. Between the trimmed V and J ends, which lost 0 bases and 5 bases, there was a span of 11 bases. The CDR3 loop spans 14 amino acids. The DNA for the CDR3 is TGTGCCAGCAGCCAAGATTGGCAATCGGACGAGCAGTACTTC. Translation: CASSQDWQSDEQYF.

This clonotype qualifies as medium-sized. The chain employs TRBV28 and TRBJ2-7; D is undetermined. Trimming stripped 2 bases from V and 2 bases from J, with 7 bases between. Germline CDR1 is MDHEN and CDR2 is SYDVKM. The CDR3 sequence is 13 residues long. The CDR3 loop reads CASSLIRPYEQYF. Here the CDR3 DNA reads TGTGCCAGCAGTTTAATTCGCCCCTACGAGCAGTACTTC.

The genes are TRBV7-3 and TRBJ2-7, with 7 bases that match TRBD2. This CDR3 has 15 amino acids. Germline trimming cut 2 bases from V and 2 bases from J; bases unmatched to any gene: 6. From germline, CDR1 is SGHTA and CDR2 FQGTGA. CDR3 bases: TGTGCCAGCAGCTTAGCCCCTAGCGGTCCCTACGAGCAGTACTTC. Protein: CASSLAPSGPYEQYF.